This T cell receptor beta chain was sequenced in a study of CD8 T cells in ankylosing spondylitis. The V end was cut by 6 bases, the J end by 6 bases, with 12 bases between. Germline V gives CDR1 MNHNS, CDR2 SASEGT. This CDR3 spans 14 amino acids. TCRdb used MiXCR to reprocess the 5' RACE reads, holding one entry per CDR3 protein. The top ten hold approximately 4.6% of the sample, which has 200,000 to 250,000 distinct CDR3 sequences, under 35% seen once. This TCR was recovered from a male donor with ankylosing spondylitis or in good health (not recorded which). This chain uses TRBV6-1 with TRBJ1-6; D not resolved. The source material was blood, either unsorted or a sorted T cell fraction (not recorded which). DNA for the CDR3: TGTGCCAGCAGGCGGGAGCCCGGTAATTCACCCCTCCACTTT. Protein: CASRREPGNSPLHF.